The next 23 T cell receptor beta chains were all read from a single sample in a study of siplizumab effects on memory and regulatory T cells. The data were produced by immunoSEQ multiplex PCR, yet TCRdb's version contains in-frame clones alone and is incomplete. The table lists about 110,000 clones, just over 90% of them singletons. Material for sequencing was CD4+ T cells sorted from blood. The receptors were gathered from a human donor in good health.

The chain uses TRBV25-1 and TRBJ2-7, with D possibly matching TRBD2 (5 bases). The CDR3 contains 18 residues. V lost 6 bases and J 0 bases, leaving 24 bases between the germline ends. CDR1 and CDR2 from the germline V gene are MGHDK and SYGVNS. The CDR3, as DNA: TGTGCCAGCAGCGAACGCACCTCCGGGATCCCGAGCTCCTACGAGCAGTACTTC. Translating it yields CASSERTSGIPSSYEQYF.

This chain uses TRBV2 with TRBJ2-3; 8 bases line up with TRBD2. The ends lost 3 bases at V and 6 bases at J; junction bases unmatched: 17. Germline V CDR1 and CDR2: SNHLY, FYNNEI. CDR3 size: 18 residues. CDR3 sequence (DNA): TGTGCCAGCAGTGAGTCGCGGGGGGATATGAGTTACCCGGATACGCAGTATTTT. This translates into CASSESRGDMSYPDTQYF.

The rearrangement uses TRBV5-1 and TRBJ2-5; 11 nucleotides agree with TRBD1. CDR1 SGHRS and CDR2 YFSETQ come from the germline V gene. J gave up 2 bases and V 4 bases, and 10 bases lay outside the gene matches. CDR3 size: 17 residues. The CDR3 coding sequence is TGCGCCAGCAGCCCCGGGCCGGGACAGGGGGAACAAGAGACCCAGTACTTC. Amino acids: CASSPGPGQGEQETQYF. The full variable domain, rest sourced from reference TRBV5-1 and TRBJ2-5, is KAGVTQTPRYLIKTRGQQVTLSCSPISGHRSVSWYQQTPGQGLQFLFEYFSETQRNKGNFPGRFSGRQFSNSRSEMNVSTLELGDSALYLCASSPGPGQGEQETQYFGPGTRLLVL.

The gene calls are TRBV5-1 and TRBJ2-5; D remains ambiguous. CDR1 and CDR2 (germline): SGHRS, YFSETQ. V was trimmed by 4 bases and J by 2 bases, leaving 6 bases between them. The CDR3 extends over 12 amino acids. CDR3 bases: TGCGCCAGCAGCCTCAATCAAGAGACCCAGTACTTC. Translating it yields CASSLNQETQYF.

The chain employs TRBV18 and TRBJ1-1; the D is unclear. Trimming removed 1 base from V and 1 base from J, with 31 bases in between. CDR1 KGHSH and CDR2 LQKENI come from the germline V gene. The CDR3 covers 22 residues. As DNA, the CDR3 is TGTGCCAGCTCACCACTCGCGAGATTTTCGATGGAGGGCCATAAGTCGAACACTGAAGCTTTCTTT. This gives the protein CASSPLARFSMEGHKSNTEAFF. Supplemented by reference TRBV18 and TRBJ1-1, the full variable domain reads NAGVMQNPRHLVRRRGQEARLRCSPMKGHSHVYWYRQLPEEGLKFMVYLQKENIIDESGMPKERFSAEFPKEGPSILRIQQVVRGDSAAYFCASSPLARFSMEGHKSNTEAFFGQGTRLTVV.

The chain carries TRBV19 and TRBJ2-7; no firm D call. Trimming took 6 bases from V and 2 from J, leaving 17 bases between them. CDR3 length: 15 residues. Germline V CDR1 and CDR2: LNHDA, SQIVND (reference sequence). The CDR3 nucleotides are TGTGCCAGTAGCACACAAACTGGATTCGCCTACGAGCAGTACTTC. As protein: CASSTQTGFAYEQYF.

V and J are TRBV2 and TRBJ2-5; D is possibly TRBD2 (6 bases). CDR1 is SNHLY and CDR2 is FYNNEI in the germline V gene. The CDR3 runs 15 residues. Trimming took 5 bases from V and 5 from J, leaving 18 bases between them. The CDR3 bases are TGTGCCAGCAGTCAACCGGGACTTCCCTCTGAGACCCAGTACTTC. Translating gives CASSQPGLPSETQYF.

This rearrangement joins TRBV11-3 to TRBJ1-2; 7 bases agree with TRBD1. CDR1 SGHNT and CDR2 YENEEA come from the germline V gene. This CDR3 is built from 14 residues. J gave up 4 bases and V 5 bases, and 7 bases lay outside the gene matches. The DNA of the CDR3 is TGTGCCAGCAGCCCAGGGGGAACTAGCTATGGCTACACCTTC. Translation gives CASSPGGTSYGYTF.

The J gene is TRBJ1-2, the V gene TRBV9; 9 bases agree with TRBD1. This CDR3 is built from 17 residues. Per germline, CDR1 SGDLS and CDR2 YYNGEE. The junction had 10 bases not matched to a gene; V was cut back by 0 bases and J by 4 bases. Here the CDR3 DNA reads TGTGCCAGCAGCGTAGCTCCGACAGGGGGATCTGGCTATGGCTACACCTTC. Its protein is CASSVAPTGGSGYGYTF.

This chain uses TRBV6-5 with TRBJ2-3; D perhaps matches TRBD2 (5 bases). The CDR3 runs to 15 residues. Deletions cut 0 bases from V and 3 bases from J, with 10 bases between. Germline lookup yields CDR1 MNHEY and CDR2 SVGAGI. CDR3 loop: CASSYSFGGTDTQYF. CDR3 coding DNA: TGTGCCAGCAGTTACTCGTTTGGAGGTACAGATACGCAGTATTTT.

The chain couples TRBV2 to TRBJ2-5, with D tentatively TRBD2 (5 bases). V was cut by 6 bases and J by 4 bases, with 6 bases left in between. The V gene's germline CDR1 is SNHLY and CDR2 FYNNEI. This CDR3 is 11 amino acids long. The CDR3 sequence: CASREGETQYF. The CDR3 region has the DNA TGTGCCAGCAGAGAGGGAGAGACCCAGTACTTC.

This clone was seen only once. The chain joins TRBV11-3 to TRBJ2-3, with D possibly TRBD1 on 6 matching bases. The length of the CDR3 is 15 residues. Between the trimmed V and J ends, which lost 1 base and 3 bases, there was a span of 11 bases. Germline V CDR1 and CDR2: SGHNT, YENEEA. The CDR3 coding sequence is TGTGCCAGCAGCTTAGCGGGGACAAGGACAGATACGCAGTATTTT. Amino acids: CASSLAGTRTDTQYF.

This chain uses TRBV7-3 with TRBJ2-5; D unclear. Trimming pared 0 bases from V and 4 bases from J, leaving 12 bases between. In germline, CDR1 is SGHTA, CDR2 FQGTGA. The CDR3 loop spans 15 amino acids. Here the CDR3 DNA reads TGTGCCAGCAGCTTAACGGGAACCTTAGGAGAGACCCAGTACTTC. The encoded protein is CASSLTGTLGETQYF.

The chain couples TRBV30 to TRBJ1-2; TRBD1 matches at 8 bases. The CDR3 totals 14 residues. Unmatched junction bases numbered 10, after V lost 4 bases and J lost 6 bases. From germline, CDR1 is GTSNPN and CDR2 SVGIG (reference sequence). Here the CDR3 reads CAWNPTGGWDGYTF. CDR3 sequence (DNA): TGTGCCTGGAACCCTACAGGGGGTTGGGATGGCTACACCTTC.

The chain couples TRBV5-1 to TRBJ2-1; D is uncertain. Germline CDR1 reads SGHRS; CDR2 reads YFSETQ. This CDR3 region has 13 residues. Trimming cost V 3 bases and J 2 bases, with 6 bases left between them. The CDR3 bases are TGCGCCAGCAGCTCACCGACCTACAATGAGCAGTTCTTC. It codes for CASSSPTYNEQFF.

This clone was seen a single time. The chain combines TRBV19 with TRBJ1-1; D unresolved. Trimming shortened V by 7 bases and J by 1 base, and 13 bases separated the two germline ends. CDR3 length: 14 residues. Germline V gives CDR1 LNHDA, CDR2 SQIVND (reference sequence). Here the CDR3 reads CASIPGQSNTEAFF. Written as DNA, the CDR3 is TGTGCCAGTATCCCGGGCCAATCGAACACTGAAGCTTTCTTT.

The gene calls are TRBV18 and TRBJ1-4, with D possibly being TRBD1 (5 bases). V dropped 3 bases and J dropped 2 bases, with 10 bases sitting between them. CDR3 length equals 15 residues. Germline CDR1 KGHSH, CDR2 LQKENI. CDR3 residues: CASSPRGVTNEKLFF. CDR3 DNA: TGTGCCAGCTCACCGAGAGGGGTGACTAATGAAAAACTGTTTTTT.

The chain uses TRBV7-2 and TRBJ2-7, with 11 nucleotides matching TRBD2. This CDR3 has 15 residues. V shed 5 bases and J 5 bases; nucleotides not matched to a gene: 8. Germline V gives CDR1 SGHTA, CDR2 FQGNSA. The DNA of the CDR3 is TGTGCCAGCAGCACGGCTAGCGGGAGGATCAACGAGCAGTACTTC. Protein: CASSTASGRINEQYF.

The chain employs TRBV5-5 and TRBJ1-1, with D possibly TRBD1 on 6 matching bases. Per germline, CDR1 SGHKS and CDR2 YYEKEE (reference sequence). The CDR3 is 15 amino acids. The V end was cut by 4 bases, the J end by 1 base, with 14 bases between. The CDR3: CASSMGGTSNTEAFF. CDR3 sequence (DNA): TGTGCCAGCAGCATGGGGGGGACATCGAACACTGAAGCTTTCTTT.

The V gene is TRBV4-1, the J gene TRBJ2-5; either TRBD1 or TRBD2 may fit D (5 bases each). Gene TRBJ2-7 matches the end of the DNA better, so the J call may be wrong. This CDR3 contains 18 residues. The germline CDR1 and CDR2 sequences are MGHRA and YSYEKL. CDR3 sequence: CASSQGPQTALAPYEQYF. CDR3 DNA: TGCGCCAGCAGCCAAGGGCCGCAGACAGCCCTAGCCCCCTACGAGCAGTACTTC.

This chain joins TRBV9 and TRBJ2-2, with D hard to call. The length of the CDR3 is 14 residues. In germline, CDR1 is SGDLS, CDR2 YYNGEE. V was shortened by 0 bases and J by 6 bases, with 9 bases between the two germline ends. The CDR3 nucleotides are TGTGCCAGCAGCGTAGGTATAGTACCCGGGGAGCTGTTTTTT. It is translated as CASSVGIVPGELFF.

The chain employs TRBV6-5 and TRBJ2-1; D is possibly TRBD1 (5 bases). With 0 bases removed from V and 5 bases from J, the gap between germline ends came to 5 bases. The germline gives CDR1 MNHEY, CDR2 SVGAGI. The CDR3 is 13 amino acids. The CDR3 bases are TGTGCCAGCAGTTACTCGACAGACAATGAGCAGTTCTTC. Translated, it gives CASSYSTDNEQFF.

The chain carries TRBV12-5 and TRBJ1-3, with D perhaps matching TRBD1 (5 bases). V was shortened by 1 base and J by 2 bases, with 9 bases between the two germline ends. This CDR3 contains 15 residues. CDR1 and CDR2 (germline): LGHNT, FRNRAP. Written as DNA, the CDR3 is TGTGCTAGTGGTTTGGCGATGGGGGCTGGAAACACCATATATTTT. Residues: CASGLAMGAGNTIYF.